The source of this T cell receptor beta chain is a study of cytomegalovirus exposure and HLA in healthy donors. Study-wide findings and caveats: Presence/absence analyses assumed roughly uniform sequencing depth across donors. Looking again later, the authors saw that most CMV-associated TCR beta chains seemed HLA-restricted.

A remark on this clone: Its antigen is unidentified.

This CDR3 contains 15 residues. CDR1 and CDR2 (germline): MNHEY, SVGAGI. V lost 5 bases, J lost 11 bases, and 11 bases stayed unmatched. In the PCR, 60 Vbeta and 13 Jbeta primers were used. Libraries were prepared by immunoSEQ multiplex PCR; TCRdb keeps only in-frame clonotypes and omits some of them. The data contain 100,000 to 150,000 clones, about 70% of them singletons. The TCR comes from a woman aged 55 to 70 in good health and CMV-seropositive. The sample was PBMCs. The rearrangement links TRBV6-5 to TRBJ1-6, with TRBD1 matching over 8 bases. CDR3 nucleotides: TGTGCCAGCAGTCGACAGGGGAGGGGTGTGACACCCCTCCACTTT. Translating it yields CASSRQGRGVTPLHF.